What follows describes a single T cell receptor (beta chain). Time point denoted: new active TB diagnosis, blood taken before or within 7 days of starting treatment. Included patients were adults of at least 18, HIV-seronegative, South African. These data belong to a study of T cells in tuberculosis. About the study: This South African cohort compared adolescents with or without latent tuberculosis against adults with active tuberculosis.

This table comes from immunoSEQ multiplex PCR, and its TCRdb copy is limited to in-frame clones, with some not included. Found here are 22,000 or so clones, 70% to 85% of them singletons; the top ten hold about 15%. Germline V CDR1 and CDR2: SNHLY, FYNNEI. The V gene lost 8 bases and the J gene lost 5 bases, with 14 bases spanning the gap. This CDR3 comprises 13 residues. This clonotype was obtained from an adult with tuberculosis. This specimen was PBMCs, taken at tuberculosis diagnosis. This sequence joins TRBV2 and TRBJ2-3; D may be TRBD2 (6 bases). The CDR3 loop is CASLREERDTQYF. DNA for the CDR3: TGTGCCAGCTTGAGGGAGGAGAGAGATACGCAGTATTTT.